Included here is one T cell receptor (beta chain) sequence, with context. As processed by the authors: By means of reference gene primer amplification, nucleated cell counts were estimated. TCRdb's copy holds only in-frame clones and misses some; the assay was immunoSEQ multiplex PCR. V, J and clone size are taken as reported in that table, and D and trimming were inferred from the DNA itself. The sample has just over 650,000 clones, around 89% seen once. This sample is part of a study of blood T cell repertoires in COVID-19. Study-level background: The United States, Italy and Spain provided the acute and convalescent COVID-19 samples. T cells, B-cell-depleted T cells, or PBMCs supplied cDNA or gDNA.

The CDR3 runs to 15 residues. J gave up 5 bases and V 5 bases, and 8 bases lay outside the gene matches. Germline V gene data show CDR1 as ENHRY and CDR2 as SYGVKD. This receptor was obtained from a woman in her late teens or twenties with acute or convalescent COVID-19. The chain couples TRBV10-3 to TRBJ1-1; TRBD1 aligns across 10 bases. Sequencing was carried out using peripheral blood. DNA for the CDR3: TGTGCCATCAGTCCCGGGACAGGGGCGGGAACTGAAGCTTTCTTT. Protein product: CAISPGTGAGTEAFF.